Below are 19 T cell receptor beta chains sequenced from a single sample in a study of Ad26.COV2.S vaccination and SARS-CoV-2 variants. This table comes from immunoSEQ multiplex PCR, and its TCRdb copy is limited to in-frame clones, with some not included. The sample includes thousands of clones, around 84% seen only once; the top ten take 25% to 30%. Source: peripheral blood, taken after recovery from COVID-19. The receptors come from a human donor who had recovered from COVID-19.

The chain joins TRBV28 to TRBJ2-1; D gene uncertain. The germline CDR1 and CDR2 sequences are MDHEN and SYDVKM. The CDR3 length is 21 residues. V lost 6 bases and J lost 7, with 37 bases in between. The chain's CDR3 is CASSLYLPDWRAGSRPNEQFF. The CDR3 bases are TGTGCCAGCAGCCTCTATCTCCCGGATTGGAGAGCCGGGTCAAGGCCGAATGAGCAGTTCTTC.

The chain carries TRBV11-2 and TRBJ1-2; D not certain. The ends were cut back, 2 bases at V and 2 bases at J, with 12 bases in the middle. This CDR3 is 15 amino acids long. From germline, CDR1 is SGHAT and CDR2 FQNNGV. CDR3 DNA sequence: TGTGCCAGCAGCTTATTGGTGGGAACGAACTATGGCTACACCTTC. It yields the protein CASSLLVGTNYGYTF.

The CDR3 region is CASSIGTGLGNEQFF. In DNA form, the CDR3 reads TGTGCCAGCAGTATCGGGACAGGGTTAGGCAATGAGCAGTTCTTC. The chain recombines TRBV6-5 with TRBJ2-1, with 9 positions matching TRBD1. The CDR3 has 15 residues. V shed 5 bases and J 6 bases; nucleotides not matched to a gene: 8. Looked up from germline, CDR1 is MNHEY and CDR2 is SVGAGI.

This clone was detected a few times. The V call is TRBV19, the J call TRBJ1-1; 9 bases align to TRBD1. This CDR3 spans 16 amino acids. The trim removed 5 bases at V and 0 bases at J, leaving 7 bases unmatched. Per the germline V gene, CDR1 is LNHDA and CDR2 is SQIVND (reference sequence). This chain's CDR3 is CASSPRTGVMNTEAFF. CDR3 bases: TGTGCCAGTAGTCCCCGGACAGGGGTCATGAACACTGAAGCTTTCTTT. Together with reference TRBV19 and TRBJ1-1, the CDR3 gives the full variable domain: DGGITQSPKYLFRKEGQNVTLSCEQNLNHDAMYWYRQDPGQGLRLIYYSQIVNDFQKGDIAEGYSVSREKKESFPLTVTSAQKNPTAFYLCASSPRTGVMNTEAFFGQGTRLTVV.

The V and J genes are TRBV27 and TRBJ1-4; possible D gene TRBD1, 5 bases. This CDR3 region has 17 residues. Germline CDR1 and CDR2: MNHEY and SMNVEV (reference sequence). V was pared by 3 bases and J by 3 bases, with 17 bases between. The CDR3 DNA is TGTGCCAGCAGTTTTCTCCCTTCCATGGGGGCTAATGAAAAACTGTTTTTT. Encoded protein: CASSFLPSMGANEKLFF. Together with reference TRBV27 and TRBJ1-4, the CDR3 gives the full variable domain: EAQVTQNPRYLITVTGKKLTVTCSQNMNHEYMSWYRQDPGLGLRQIYYSMNVEVTDKGDVPEGYKVSRKEKRNFPLILESPSPNQTSLYFCASSFLPSMGANEKLFFGSGTQLSVL.

The CDR3 nucleotides read TGTGCCTCCTCCGGGGCGGCGACTGAAGCTTTCTTT. This sequence encodes CASSGAATEAFF. The genes are TRBV5-6 and TRBJ1-1; a weak D match, TRBD1 (5 bases). The germline V and J ends were trimmed by 10 bases and 5 bases, with 15 bases remaining between them. The CDR3 runs 12 residues. CDR1 and CDR2 from the germline V gene are SGHDT and YYEEEE.

The CDR3 DNA reads TGTGCCAGCAGCTTAGCACCGGGACCCGGGGAGCTGTTTTTT. Its protein is CASSLAPGPGELFF. The chain is built from TRBV7-9 and TRBJ2-2; the D gene could be TRBD1 or TRBD2 (5 bases each). V was clipped by 0 bases and J by 6 bases, with 8 bases between them. There are 14 residues in the CDR3. The V gene's germline CDR1 is SEHNR and CDR2 FQNEAQ (reference sequence). Drawing the rest from reference TRBV7-9 and TRBJ2-2, the complete variable domain is DTGVSQNPRHKITKRGQNVTFRCDPISEHNRLYWYRQTLGQGPEFLTYFQNEAQLEKSRLLSDRFSAERPKGSFSTLEIQRTEQGDSAMYLCASSLAPGPGELFFGEGSRLTVL.

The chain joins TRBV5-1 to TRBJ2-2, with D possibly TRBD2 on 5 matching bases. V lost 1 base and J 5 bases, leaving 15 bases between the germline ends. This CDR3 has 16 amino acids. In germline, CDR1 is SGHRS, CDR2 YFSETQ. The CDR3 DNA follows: TGCGCCAGCAGCTTGAACGGGGTCTTCTTAACCGGGGAGCTGTTTTTT. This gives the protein CASSLNGVFLTGELFF.

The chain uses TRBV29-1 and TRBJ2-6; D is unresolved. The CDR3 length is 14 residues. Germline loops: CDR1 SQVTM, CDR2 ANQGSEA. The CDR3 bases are TGCAGTGCCTATTCGGCCAGGGGGGCCAACGTCCTGACTTTC. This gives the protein CSAYSARGANVLTF.

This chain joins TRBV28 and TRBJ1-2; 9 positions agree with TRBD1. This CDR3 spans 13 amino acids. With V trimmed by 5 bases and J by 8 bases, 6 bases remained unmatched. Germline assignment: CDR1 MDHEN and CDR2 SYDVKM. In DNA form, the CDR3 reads TGTGCCAGCAGTCTACAGGGGGCGCTGGGCTACACCTTC. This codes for CASSLQGALGYTF.

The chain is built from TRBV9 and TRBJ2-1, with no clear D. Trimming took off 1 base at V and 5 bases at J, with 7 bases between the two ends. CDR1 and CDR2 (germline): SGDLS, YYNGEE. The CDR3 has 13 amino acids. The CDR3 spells CASSVSWNNEQFF. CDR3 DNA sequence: TGTGCCAGCAGCGTATCCTGGAACAATGAGCAGTTCTTC.

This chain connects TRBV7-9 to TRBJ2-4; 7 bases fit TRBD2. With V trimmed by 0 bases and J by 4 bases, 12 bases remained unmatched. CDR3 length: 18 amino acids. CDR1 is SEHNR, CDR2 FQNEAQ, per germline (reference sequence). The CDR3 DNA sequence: TGTGCCAGCAGCTTAGCGAGGCCGCGGGAGCCTAGAAAAAACATTCAGTACTTC. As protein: CASSLARPREPRKNIQYF.

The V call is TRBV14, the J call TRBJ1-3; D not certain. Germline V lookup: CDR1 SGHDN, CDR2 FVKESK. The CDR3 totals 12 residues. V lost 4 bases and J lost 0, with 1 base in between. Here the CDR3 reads CASSRSGNTIYF. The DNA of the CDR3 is TGTGCCAGCAGCCGCTCTGGAAACACCATATATTTT.

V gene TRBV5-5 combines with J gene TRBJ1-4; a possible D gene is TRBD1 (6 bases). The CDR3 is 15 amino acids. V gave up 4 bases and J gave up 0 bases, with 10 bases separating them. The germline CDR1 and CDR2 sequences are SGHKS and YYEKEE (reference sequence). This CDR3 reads CASSSDRPTNEKLFF. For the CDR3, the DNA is TGTGCCAGCAGCAGCGACAGGCCAACTAATGAAAAACTGTTTTTT.

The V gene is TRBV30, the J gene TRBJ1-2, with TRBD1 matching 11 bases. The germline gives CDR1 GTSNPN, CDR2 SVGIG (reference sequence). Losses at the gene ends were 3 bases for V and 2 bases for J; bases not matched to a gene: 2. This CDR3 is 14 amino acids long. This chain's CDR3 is CAWRDRGRNYGYTF. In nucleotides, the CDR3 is TGTGCCTGGAGGGACAGGGGGCGCAACTATGGCTACACCTTC.

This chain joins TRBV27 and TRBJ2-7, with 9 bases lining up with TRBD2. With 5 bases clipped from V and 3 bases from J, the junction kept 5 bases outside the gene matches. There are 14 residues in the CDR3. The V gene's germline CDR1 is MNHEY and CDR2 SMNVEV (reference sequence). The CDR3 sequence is CASSPTSGFYEQYF. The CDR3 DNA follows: TGTGCCAGCAGTCCAACTAGCGGGTTCTACGAGCAGTACTTC.

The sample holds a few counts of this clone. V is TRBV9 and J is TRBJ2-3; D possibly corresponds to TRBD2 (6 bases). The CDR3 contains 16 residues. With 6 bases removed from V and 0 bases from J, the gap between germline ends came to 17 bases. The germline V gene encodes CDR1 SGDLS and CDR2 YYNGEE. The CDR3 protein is CASTPILATSTDTQYF. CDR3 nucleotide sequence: TGTGCCAGCACCCCCATTCTAGCGACCAGCACAGATACGCAGTATTTT.

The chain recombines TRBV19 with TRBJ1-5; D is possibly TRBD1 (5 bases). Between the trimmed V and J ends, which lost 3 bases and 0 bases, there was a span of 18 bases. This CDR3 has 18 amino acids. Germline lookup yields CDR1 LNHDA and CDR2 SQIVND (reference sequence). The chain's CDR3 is CASSMEAGILYSNQPQHF. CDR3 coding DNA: TGTGCCAGTAGTATGGAGGCAGGGATACTTTATAGCAATCAGCCCCAGCATTTT.

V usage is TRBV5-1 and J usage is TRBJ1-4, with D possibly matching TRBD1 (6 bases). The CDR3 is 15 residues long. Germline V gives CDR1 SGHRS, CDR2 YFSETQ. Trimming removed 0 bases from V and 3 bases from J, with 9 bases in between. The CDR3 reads CASSLVGQSNEKLFF. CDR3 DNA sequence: TGCGCCAGCAGCTTGGTAGGACAGTCTAATGAAAAACTGTTTTTT.